These 31 T cell receptor beta chains were sequenced from one sample in a study of blood T cell repertoires in COVID-19. The table came from immunoSEQ multiplex PCR; TCRdb's copy has only in-frame clones and leaves some out. The table shows fewer than 200,000 clones, with around four fifths occurring only once. The material sequenced was PBMCs or T cells enriched from blood (not recorded which). The receptors were sampled from a woman aged 50 to 65 who had recovered from COVID-19.

The chain recombines TRBV15 with TRBJ1-1, with D perhaps matching TRBD1 (6 bases). The V gene's germline CDR1 is LNHNV and CDR2 YYDKDF (reference sequence). The length of the CDR3 is 15 residues. V shed 2 bases and J shed 8 bases, with 18 bases lying between them. The DNA for the CDR3 is TGTGCCACCAGCAGATCGGGGGGCCCCGGACGGGAAGCTTTCTTT. Its protein is CATSRSGGPGREAFF.

The V gene is TRBV3-1 (or the pseudogene TRBV3-2), the J gene TRBJ2-2, with D unclear. Trimming stripped 0 bases from V and 6 bases from J, with 5 bases between. The CDR3 consists of 13 residues. Germline CDR1 reads LGHDT; CDR2 reads YNNKEL (reference sequence). CDR3 sequence reads: CASSQDRAGELFF. As DNA, the CDR3 is TGTGCCAGCAGCCAAGATCGCGCCGGGGAGCTGTTTTTT.

The DNA for the CDR3 is TGTGCCAGCAGGGGACAGGTATTCTCCTACGAGCAGTACGTC. It encodes CASRGQVFSYEQYV. V gene TRBV28 combines with J gene TRBJ2-7; 8 bases match TRBD1. The ends lost 6 bases at V and 0 bases at J; junction bases unmatched: 4. The V gene's germline CDR1 is MDHEN and CDR2 SYDVKM. The CDR3 extends over 14 amino acids.

The chain uses TRBV7-2 and TRBJ1-6, with D perhaps TRBD1 (5 bases). The V end was cut by 1 base, the J end by 7 bases, with 11 bases between. This CDR3 spans 15 amino acids. Germline values: CDR1 SGHTA, CDR2 FQGNSA. CDR3 loop: CASSLGGAGNSPLHF. CDR3 DNA sequence: TGTGCCAGCAGCTTAGGTGGGGCTGGGAATTCACCCCTCCACTTT.

The CDR3 DNA is TGTGCCAGCAGCGATAATTCGGGGGGCCACTATGGCTACACCTTC. This encodes CASSDNSGGHYGYTF. This chain connects TRBV27 to TRBJ1-2, with a tentative D call TRBD1 (6 bases). The CDR3 contains 15 residues. Germline CDR1 MNHEY, CDR2 SMNVEV (reference sequence). Trimming took off 6 bases at V and 3 bases at J, with 17 bases between the two ends.

The chain carries TRBV29-1 and TRBJ1-6, with TRBD1 matching 7 bases. The CDR3 totals 14 residues. After removal of 3 bases from V and 8 bases from J, the junction contained 7 bases not matched to a gene. The germline V gene has CDR1 SQVTM and CDR2 ANQGSEA. The CDR3 coding sequence is TGCAGCGTTGATCTCTACAGGGGTGATTCACCCCTCCACTTT. This sequence encodes CSVDLYRGDSPLHF.

The chain combines TRBV28 with TRBJ1-1; 7 bases are shared with TRBD1. Germline assignment: CDR1 MDHEN and CDR2 SYDVKM. The CDR3 sequence is 15 residues long. J lost 3 bases, V lost 7 bases, and 11 bases had no gene match. The CDR3 DNA reads TGTGCCAGCACCCGTCCGGGACAGATGTACACTGAAGCTTTCTTT. The encoded protein is CASTRPGQMYTEAFF.

This chain joins TRBV2 and TRBJ1-5; 10 bases match TRBD1. V lost 6 bases, J lost 11 bases, and 4 bases stayed unmatched. CDR3 length: 12 residues. Germline CDR1 SNHLY, CDR2 FYNNEI. The CDR3 loop reads CASSGQGESQHF. The CDR3 coding sequence is TGTGCCAGCAGCGGACAGGGGGAATCCCAGCATTTT.

This clone has only one observation. This chain uses TRBV30 with TRBJ2-1; TRBD2 might be the D (6 bases). The CDR3 totals 13 residues. Per the germline V gene, CDR1 is GTSNPN and CDR2 is SVGIG (reference sequence). Trimming cost V 8 bases and J 0 bases, with 11 bases left between them. CDR3 DNA: TGTGCCGGAGGGACTGACTCCTACAATGAGCAGTTCTTC. Translating it yields CAGGTDSYNEQFF. Together with reference TRBV30 and TRBJ2-1, the CDR3 gives the full variable domain: SQTIHQWPATLVQPVGSPLSLECTVEGTSNPNLYWYRQAAGRGLQLLFYSVGIGQISSEVPQNLSASRPQDRQFILSSKKLLLSDSGFYLCAGGTDSYNEQFFGPGTRLTVL.

This chain joins TRBV29-1 and TRBJ1-1, with D uncertain. The V end was cut by 7 bases, the J end by 6 bases, with 15 bases between. The CDR3 length is 12 residues. Germline CDR1 reads SQVTM; CDR2 reads ANQGSEA. This CDR3 reads CSASLEKAEAFF. The DNA of the CDR3 is TGCAGCGCGTCGCTAGAGAAGGCTGAAGCTTTCTTT.

The genes are TRBV27 and TRBJ1-2; no firm D call. Germline values: CDR1 MNHEY, CDR2 SMNVEV (reference sequence). The CDR3 is made up of 14 amino acids. Deletions cut 3 bases from V and 4 bases from J, with 12 bases between. CDR3 DNA: TGTGCCAGCAGTTTCGGGAACTGGGGCTATGGCTACACCTTC. Protein sequence: CASSFGNWGYGYTF.

This clone is termed medium-sized. This chain uses TRBV6-5 with TRBJ2-2; tentative D call: TRBD2 (5 bases). The V gene lost 6 bases and the J gene lost 7 bases, with 15 bases spanning the gap. The CDR3 extends over 14 amino acids. Germline CDR1 MNHEY, CDR2 SVGAGI. The chain's CDR3 is CASRSGVEGGELFF. The CDR3 region has the DNA TGTGCCAGCAGGAGTGGGGTAGAGGGCGGGGAGCTGTTTTTT.

This clone showed up many times. The gene calls are TRBV5-1 and TRBJ1-2; D is perhaps TRBD1 (5 bases). The CDR3 is 14 residues long. CDR1 is SGHRS and CDR2 is YFSETQ in the germline V gene. V lost 4 bases, J lost 6 bases, and 16 bases lay in between. The CDR3 sequence is CASSVPQGMDGYTF. The DNA of the CDR3 is TGCGCCAGCAGCGTTCCTCAGGGAATGGATGGCTACACCTTC. Looking up the rest from reference TRBV5-1 and TRBJ1-2 gives the full variable domain: KAGVTQTPRYLIKTRGQQVTLSCSPISGHRSVSWYQQTPGQGLQFLFEYFSETQRNKGNFPGRFSGRQFSNSRSEMNVSTLELGDSALYLCASSVPQGMDGYTFGSGTRLTVV.

The V call is TRBV11-3, the J call TRBJ1-2; 7 bases match TRBD1. CDR3 length: 15 residues. Losses at the gene ends were 5 bases for V and 2 bases for J; bases not matched to a gene: 8. The germline V gene encodes CDR1 SGHNT and CDR2 YENEEA. The CDR3 sequence: CASSQRQGPNYGYTF. The CDR3 DNA sequence: TGTGCCAGCAGCCAAAGACAGGGCCCCAACTATGGCTACACCTTC. The whole variable domain, filled in from reference TRBV11-3 and TRBJ1-2, reads EAGVVQSPRYKIIEKKQPVAFWCNPISGHNTLYWYLQNLGQGPELLIRYENEEAVDDSQLPKDRFSAERLKGVDSTLKIQPAELGDSAVYLCASSQRQGPNYGYTFGSGTRLTVV.

This clone has a handful of counts. The chain has TRBV7-9 and TRBJ2-3; 9 nucleotides line up with TRBD1. V shed 4 bases and J 1 base; nucleotides not matched to a gene: 3. The CDR3 is made up of 15 amino acids. Germline V lookup: CDR1 SEHNR, CDR2 FQNEAQ (reference sequence). DNA for the CDR3: TGTGCCAGCAGCTCCCACAGGGGGCGCACAGATACGCAGTATTTT. Translating gives CASSSHRGRTDTQYF. The variable domain in full, completed from reference TRBV7-9 and TRBJ2-3, reads DTGVSQNPRHKITKRGQNVTFRCDPISEHNRLYWYRQTLGQGPEFLTYFQNEAQLEKSRLLSDRFSAERPKGSFSTLEIQRTEQGDSAMYLCASSSHRGRTDTQYFGPGTRLTVL.

The chain employs TRBV15 and TRBJ1-1; 7 nucleotides match TRBD1. Germline CDR1 reads LNHNV; CDR2 reads YYDKDF (reference sequence). V trimming: 5 bases; J trimming: 6 bases; junction bases outside the gene matches: 6. This CDR3 region has 13 residues. CDR3 nucleotide sequence: TGTGCCACCAGCTGGACAGGAATGCCTGAAGCTTTCTTT. Amino acid sequence: CATSWTGMPEAFF.

V and J are TRBV5-1 and TRBJ2-3, with 10 bases lining up with TRBD2. This CDR3 has 17 amino acids. Trimming at V came to 4 bases and at J to 4 bases, leaving 12 bases not matched to a gene. The germline gives CDR1 SGHRS, CDR2 YFSETQ. The CDR3 is CASSPRLAGGFADTQYF. The DNA of the CDR3 is TGCGCCAGCAGCCCTAGACTAGCGGGCGGTTTCGCAGATACGCAGTATTTT.

This chain links TRBV6-5 with TRBJ1-2; the D gene is possibly TRBD1 (5 bases). CDR1 is MNHEY, CDR2 SVGAGI, per germline. The V gene lost 2 bases and the J gene lost 4 bases, with 14 bases spanning the gap. The CDR3 runs to 15 residues. The CDR3 DNA is TGTGCCAGCAGTTACAGTGTCGGGGGAGGCTATGGCTACACCTTC. Protein sequence: CASSYSVGGGYGYTF.

J is TRBJ2-5 and V is TRBV9; a weak D match, TRBD2 (7 bases). V dropped 0 bases and J dropped 3 bases, with 12 bases sitting between them. Germline CDR1 is SGDLS and CDR2 is YYNGEE. CDR3 length: 15 residues. CDR3 coding DNA: TGTGCCAGCAGCGTAGGTGGGGGGGCCGAAGAGACCCAGTACTTC. Its translation: CASSVGGGAEETQYF.

This clone has a single count. The genes are TRBV18 and TRBJ2-3, with TRBD2 as a possible D gene (6 bases). Germline V lookup: CDR1 KGHSH, CDR2 LQKENI. The CDR3 loop spans 14 amino acids. V gave up 3 bases and J gave up 3 bases, with 10 bases separating them. CDR3: CASSPMGGTDTQYF. CDR3 in DNA: TGTGCCAGCTCACCGATGGGAGGTACAGATACGCAGTATTTT.

There are a few counts of this clone. The V call is TRBV12-2, the J call TRBJ1-4. TRBV12-2 is annotated as a pseudogene. This CDR3 comprises 17 residues. CDR3 loop: CASRPQQLLTTNEKLFF. The CDR3 region has the DNA TGTGCAAGTCGCCCTCAGCAGTTACTAACAACTAATGAAAAACTGTTTTTT.

The chain combines TRBV6-2 or TRBV6-3 with TRBJ1-5; weak D call: TRBD1 (5 bases). The V and J ends lost 6 bases and 5 bases respectively, with 14 bases between them. Germline V lookup: CDR1 MNHEY, CDR2 SVGEGT. The length of the CDR3 is 14 residues. The DNA of the CDR3 is TGTGCCAGCAGCGGCCCCAGGGCGGATCAGCCCCAGCATTTT. Residues: CASSGPRADQPQHF.

This clone has a handful of counts. V is TRBV19 and J is TRBJ1-1; D is uncertain. V gave up 5 bases and J gave up 6 bases, with 16 bases separating them. This CDR3 is built from 14 residues. The V gene's germline CDR1 is LNHDA and CDR2 SQIVND (reference sequence). The DNA for the CDR3 is TGTGCCAGTAGTGTCCGACCGGAGAGCCCTGAAGCTTTCTTT. Its protein product is CASSVRPESPEAFF.

The chain links TRBV7-2 to TRBJ2-3, with 8 bases fitting TRBD2. Germline CDR1 SGHTA, CDR2 FQGNSA. V lost 5 bases to trimming and J lost 4 bases; unmatched junction nucleotides: 5. This CDR3 comprises 14 residues. The CDR3 region is CASSRGGFSDTQYF. For the CDR3, the DNA is TGTGCCAGCAGCCGGGGGGGTTTCTCAGATACGCAGTATTTT.

The V and J genes are TRBV7-3 and TRBJ2-3; the match to TRBD2 covers 15 bases. The germline CDR1 and CDR2 sequences are SGHTA and FQGTGA. J lost 2 bases, V lost 0 bases, and 6 bases had no gene match. The CDR3 loop spans 19 amino acids. The CDR3 sequence: CASSLTPGLAGGHTDTQYF. DNA for the CDR3: TGTGCCAGCAGCTTAACACCGGGACTAGCGGGGGGACACACAGATACGCAGTATTTT.

The chain couples TRBV7-9 to TRBJ2-5; weak D call: TRBD2 (5 bases). This CDR3 spans 11 amino acids. V gave up 8 bases and J gave up 7 bases, with 11 bases separating them. Germline V CDR1 and CDR2: SEHNR, FQNEAQ (reference sequence). The CDR3 region has the DNA TGTGCCAGCGAACTAGTGGGGACCCAGTACTTC. Protein sequence: CASELVGTQYF.

The CDR3 here is CATFGGAAVNEQFF. The CDR3 DNA reads TGTGCCACCTTCGGGGGGGCCGCGGTCAATGAGCAGTTCTTC. The chain is built from TRBV11-2 and TRBJ2-1; TRBD2 agrees at 8 bases. V shed 10 bases and J 6 bases; nucleotides not matched to a gene: 11. The CDR3 contains 14 residues. Germline assignment: CDR1 SGHAT and CDR2 FQNNGV.

The chain uses TRBV5-1 and TRBJ1-1, with a possible D match to TRBD1 (5 bases). V was trimmed by 4 bases and J by 0 bases, leaving 13 bases between them. Germline CDR1 SGHRS, CDR2 YFSETQ. The CDR3 sequence is 15 residues long. CDR3 sequence: CASSRIGQVNTEAFF. Here the CDR3 DNA reads TGCGCCAGCAGCCGAATCGGACAAGTGAACACTGAAGCTTTCTTT.

The gene calls are TRBV29-1 and TRBJ2-3; D is ambiguous. The germline gives CDR1 SQVTM, CDR2 ANQGSEA. The ends were cut back, 4 bases at V and 3 bases at J, with 17 bases in the middle. The CDR3 spans 15 residues. The DNA of the CDR3 is TGCAGCGTTGTAAACATGGCCAGATCAACAGATACGCAGTATTTT. Its translation: CSVVNMARSTDTQYF.

The chain uses TRBV28 and TRBJ1-4, with D tentatively TRBD1 (5 bases). The germline V and J ends were trimmed by 5 bases and 8 bases, with 15 bases remaining between them. This CDR3 is 14 amino acids long. The V gene's germline CDR1 is MDHEN and CDR2 SYDVKM. The CDR3, as DNA: TGTGCCAGCAGTCGGGACTCTCGCCAGGAAAAACTGTTTTTT. This encodes CASSRDSRQEKLFF.

The table lists this clone with a count of one. The rearrangement uses TRBV14 and TRBJ1-6; TRBD1 aligns across 10 bases. V lost 3 bases to trimming and J lost 7 bases; unmatched junction nucleotides: 3. Germline values: CDR1 SGHDN, CDR2 FVKESK. The CDR3 totals 15 residues. CDR3 amino acids: CASSQDRGGNSPLHF. As DNA, the CDR3 is TGTGCCAGCAGCCAGGACAGGGGGGGGAATTCACCCCTCCACTTT.